The next 9 T cell receptor beta chains were all read from a single sample in a study of T cell responses to AZD1222 COVID-19 vaccine. Libraries were prepared by immunoSEQ multiplex PCR; TCRdb keeps only in-frame clonotypes and omits some of them. Among about 130,000 clones listed, approximately 90% were seen once. The sequencing here drew on peripheral blood, taken on day 0 of AZD1222 vaccination. Source of these receptors: an adult in good health.

The chain joins TRBV28 to TRBJ1-5, with D possibly matching TRBD1 (5 bases). Germline V gene lookup returns CDR1 MDHEN and CDR2 SYDVKM. The length of the CDR3 is 16 residues. With 8 bases removed from V and 4 bases from J, the gap between germline ends came to 21 bases. In DNA form, the CDR3 reads TGTGCCAGCCGTGGTTCCGGACACCGAGCTAATCAGCCCCAGCATTTT. Translation gives CASRGSGHRANQPQHF.

The chain has TRBV6-5 and TRBJ2-3; a weak D match, TRBD1 (6 bases). Germline V CDR1 and CDR2: MNHEY, SVGAGI. The CDR3 spans 15 residues. V lost 4 bases and J 2 bases, leaving 13 bases between the germline ends. CDR3 nucleotides: TGTGCCAGCAGTTTGTTGACAGGATTCACAGATACGCAGTATTTT. Its translation is CASSLLTGFTDTQYF.

This clone was detected a few times. This chain connects TRBV2 to TRBJ2-7; no clear D gene. The length of the CDR3 is 10 residues. The V and J ends lost 3 bases and 4 bases respectively, with 1 base between them. The germline gives CDR1 SNHLY, CDR2 FYNNEI. The CDR3 DNA reads TGTGCCAGCAGTGATTACGAGCAGTACTTC. Encoded protein: CASSDYEQYF.

J is TRBJ1-5 and V is TRBV28; D gene uncertain. The CDR3 totals 15 residues. The V end lost 3 bases, the J end lost 6 bases, and 15 bases lay between the germline ends. Germline assignment: CDR1 MDHEN and CDR2 SYDVKM. CDR3 in amino acids: CASSFVNSLSQPQHF. The CDR3 bases are TGTGCCAGCAGTTTTGTTAATAGTTTGAGTCAGCCCCAGCATTTT.

The rearrangement joins TRBV10-3 to TRBJ2-7; D possibly corresponds to TRBD1 (6 bases). The CDR3 covers 12 residues. V lost 6 bases, J lost 4 bases, and 10 bases lay in between. The germline CDR1 and CDR2 sequences are ENHRY and SYGVKD. The CDR3 nucleotides read TGTGCCATCAGGTTACAGGGATACGAGCAGTACTTC. Translating gives CAIRLQGYEQYF.

This rearrangement joins TRBV5-1 to TRBJ2-1; 11 bases line up with TRBD2. Germline CDR1 reads SGHRS; CDR2 reads YFSETQ. V gave up 3 bases and J gave up 6 bases; unmatched junction bases: 2. The CDR3 totals 14 residues. CDR3 region: CASSWGTSGNEQFF. Here the CDR3 DNA reads TGCGCCAGCAGCTGGGGGACTAGCGGCAATGAGCAGTTCTTC.

V and J are TRBV7-3 and TRBJ1-2; D perhaps matches TRBD1 (5 bases). The V end lost 5 bases, the J end lost 1 base, and 11 bases lay between the germline ends. This CDR3 spans 14 amino acids. The germline gives CDR1 SGHTA, CDR2 FQGTGA. CDR3 residues: CASSTRGGNYGYTF. The CDR3 coding sequence is TGTGCCAGCAGCACCCGGGGGGGTAACTATGGCTACACCTTC.

The J gene is TRBJ1-1, the V gene TRBV6-2 or TRBV6-3; possibly TRBD1 for D (5 bases). CDR3 size: 13 residues. The ends were cut back, 6 bases at V and 5 bases at J, with 13 bases in the middle. CDR1 is MNHEY, CDR2 SVGEGT, per germline. The CDR3 reads CASSRRDGTEAFF. The CDR3 DNA reads TGTGCCAGCAGCCGCCGGGACGGAACTGAAGCTTTCTTT.

CDR3: CASSLGVRIGNTEAFF. The CDR3 nucleotides are TGTGCCAGCAGCTTGGGCGTACGTATCGGGAACACTGAAGCTTTCTTT. The gene calls are TRBV5-4 and TRBJ1-1, with D unclear. With 0 bases removed from V and 1 base from J, the gap between germline ends came to 13 bases. Germline V lookup: CDR1 SGHNT, CDR2 YYREEE (reference sequence). The CDR3 consists of 16 residues.